This entry concerns a single TCR beta chain. This receptor's antigen is unknown. No quality values exist for individual bases; no much larger clone is one base distant. Another Seattle source contributed samples from volunteer blood donors who had recovered from COVID-19. The collaborating institutions used their own protocols to collect whole blood in K2EDTA tubes. Collaborator samples were shipped for TCRbeta analysis as frozen whole blood, isolated PBMCs, or DNA extracted from either sample type. This record belongs to a study of blood T cell repertoires in COVID-19 (dated by TCRdb to about 2020). Regarding the complete study: Samples from collaborators originated in the United States, Italy and Spain and spanned both the acute and convalescent phases of COVID-19. The material from the prospective study consisted of cDNA or gDNA derived from T cells, B-cell-depleted T cells, or PBMCs. Subjects who had been exposed to COVID-19, were actively infected with it, or had recovered from it provided the deeply sampled blood TCRbeta repertoires that made up the dataset. The repertoires were released in a freely available public database meant as a resource for research on the immune response to SARS-CoV-2. The samples were drawn from two sources: the first 160 participants of the ongoing ImmuneRACE study, and 1,200 or so subjects contributed by 6 global collaborators. The sample metadata nearly always contained a de-identified subject ID, COVID-19 status, age in years and sex. Where available, HLA class I and class II types were obtained from metadata supplied by the sample provider rather than from assay-based typing. Points the paper makes about the study in general: Clinical and demographic metadata were provided uncurated, with the amount varying by source and participant.

TCRbeta CDR3 regions were amplified from genomic DNA using the immunoSEQ Assay, a bias-controlled multiplex PCR. On the study's bioinformatics: Nucleated cell counts per sample were estimated from amplification of reference gene primers within the assay. To quantify the absolute abundance of each unique TCRbeta CDR3 rearrangement, sequence reads were collapsed and filtered. Productive Simpson clonality was computed per sample as the square root of Simpson's diversity index over productive rearrangements. TCRdb stores this immuneACCESS table with in-frame sequences only. Part of the clones is absent; in the studies checked, under half of the shortfall reflects unresolved V genes, and no reason is known for the rest. D and trimming come from the DNA, and the V and J calls and clone size come from that table. Here the sample has approximately 240,000 clones; about 88% occur a single time. The ten largest clonotypes hold approximately 2% of the sample.

Here V drops 2 bases and J drops 6 bases, and the junction holds 6 bases not matched to any gene. The CDR3, cysteine through phenylalanine, is 15 amino acids long. The kept DNA is CDR3 alone, 45 bases in frame from the first base. The germline V gene yields SGHNT for CDR1 and YENEEA for CDR2. The TCR sequence derives from a middle-aged woman who had recovered from COVID-19. The V gene is TRBV11-3 and the J gene is TRBJ2-2; 7 bases in the middle match TRBD2. Material for sequencing was peripheral blood. The DNA sequence follows: TGTGCCAGCAGCTTAAGGACTAGAACCTCCGGGGAGCTGTTTTTT. Its protein product is CASSLRTRTSGELFF.